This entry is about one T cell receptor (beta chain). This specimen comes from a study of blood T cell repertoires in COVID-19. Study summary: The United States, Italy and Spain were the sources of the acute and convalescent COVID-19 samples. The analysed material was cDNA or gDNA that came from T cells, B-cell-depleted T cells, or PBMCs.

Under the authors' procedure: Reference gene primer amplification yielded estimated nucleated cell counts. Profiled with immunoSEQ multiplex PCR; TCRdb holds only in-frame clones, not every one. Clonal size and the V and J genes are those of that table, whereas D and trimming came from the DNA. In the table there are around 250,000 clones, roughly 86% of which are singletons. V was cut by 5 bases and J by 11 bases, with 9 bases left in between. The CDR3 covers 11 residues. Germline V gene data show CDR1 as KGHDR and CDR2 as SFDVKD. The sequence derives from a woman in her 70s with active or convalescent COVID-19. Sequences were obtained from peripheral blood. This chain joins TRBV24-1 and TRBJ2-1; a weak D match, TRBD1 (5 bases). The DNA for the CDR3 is TGTGCCACCAGTGTAGACAGTCAGCAGTTCTTC. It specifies CATSVDSQQFF.